This T cell receptor (beta chain) comes out of a study of T-cell memory formation after mild COVID-19. Turning to the study itself: Largely donor-specific TCR clusters were found.

CDR1 and CDR2 (germline): MGHRA, YSYEKL. V dropped 1 base and J dropped 8 bases, with 15 bases sitting between them. The CDR3 is made up of 15 amino acids. TCRdb re-analysed the 5' RACE reads in MiXCR, keeping a single row per CDR3 protein. This table holds about 270,000 distinct CDR3 sequences, 15% to 20% found once. There are many counts of this clonotype. As yet, its antigen is unknown. Study-level results: Clones from the second wave (peaking day 37) had unconfirmed SARS-CoV-2 specificity. Contracting clones, day 15 to 85, had balanced CD4/CD8, and later expanders favored CD4+. Prior to infection, memory already included some responding clones, suggesting cross-reactive memory joined.

The V gene is TRBV4-1, the J gene TRBJ2-1; maybe TRBD2 (7 bases). Sequences were obtained from PBMCs or a T cell subset sorted from them (not recorded which). The source is a man between 18 and 29 years old who had mild COVID-19 (a few samples of this study predate the infection). Cell type and time point are not known. CDR3 nucleotide sequence: TGCGCCAGCAGCCAAGTAGGGGGGGGCTGGGATGAGCAGTTCTTC. Translated: CASSQVGGGWDEQFF.